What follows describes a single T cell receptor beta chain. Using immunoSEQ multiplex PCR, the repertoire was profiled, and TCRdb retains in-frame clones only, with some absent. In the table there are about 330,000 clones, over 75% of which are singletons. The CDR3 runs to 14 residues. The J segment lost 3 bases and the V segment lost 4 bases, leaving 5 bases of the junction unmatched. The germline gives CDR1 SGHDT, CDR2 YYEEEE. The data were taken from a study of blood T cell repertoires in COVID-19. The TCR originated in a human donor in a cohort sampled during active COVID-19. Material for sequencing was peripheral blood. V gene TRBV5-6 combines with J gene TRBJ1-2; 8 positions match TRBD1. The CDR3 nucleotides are TGTGCCAGCAGCGTTCTGACAGGGGACTATGGCTACACCTTC. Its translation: CASSVLTGDYGYTF.